This entry concerns a single TCR beta chain. PCR amplification relied on 60 Vbeta primers (plus 13 Jbeta primers). Generated by immunoSEQ multiplex PCR, the TCRdb table keeps only in-frame clones and is missing some. The table records approximately 68,000 clones, 75% of them present only once. The data originate from a study of cytomegalovirus exposure and HLA in healthy donors. The germline gives CDR1 SGHTA, CDR2 FQGNSA. The CDR3 covers 14 residues. V lost 1 base, J lost 2 bases, and 9 bases lay in between. The sequence came from a woman under 40 in good health and CMV-seropositive. The chain has TRBV7-2 and TRBJ2-7, with D tentatively TRBD2 (5 bases). The sample consisted of PBMCs. DNA for the CDR3: TGTGCCAGCAGCTTAGAGTCGGGGACCTACGAGCAGTACTTC. It is translated as CASSLESGTYEQYF.